This T cell receptor (beta chain) was profiled in a study of T cell responses to AZD1222 COVID-19 vaccine. Trimming took 3 bases from V and 7 from J, leaving 10 bases between them. The CDR3 extends over 13 amino acids. There are a few counts of this clone. The antigen is undetermined. Study findings and constraints: Females made up more of the donors, who were largely white British, and clonal diversity may have come out too low. Vaccination with two AZD1222 doses was followed by a rise in Spike-specific TCR breadth and depth.

The data were produced by immunoSEQ multiplex PCR, yet TCRdb's version contains in-frame clones alone and is incomplete. The sample shows 150,000 to 200,000 clones, over 75% of them seen only once. The material was peripheral blood, obtained on day 0 of AZD1222 vaccination. The sequence came from an adult in good health. This rearrangement joins TRBV12-3 or TRBV12-4 to TRBJ2-1, with D unresolved. This CDR3 is CASSFHTMNEQFF. As DNA, the CDR3 is TGTGCCAGCAGTTTTCACACTATGAATGAGCAGTTCTTC.